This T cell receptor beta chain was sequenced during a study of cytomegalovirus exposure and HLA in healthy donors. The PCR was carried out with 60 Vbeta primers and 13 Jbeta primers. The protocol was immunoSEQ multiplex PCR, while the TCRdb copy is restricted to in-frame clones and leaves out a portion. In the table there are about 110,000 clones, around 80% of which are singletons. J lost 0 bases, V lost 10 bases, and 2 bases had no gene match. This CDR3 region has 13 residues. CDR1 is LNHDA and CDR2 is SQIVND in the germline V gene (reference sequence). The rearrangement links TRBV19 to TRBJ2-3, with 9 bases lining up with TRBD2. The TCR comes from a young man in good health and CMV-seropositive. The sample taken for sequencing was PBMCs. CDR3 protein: CATAGGSTDTQYF. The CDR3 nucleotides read TGTGCCACCGCGGGGGGGAGCACAGATACGCAGTATTTT.